This T cell receptor (beta chain) was recovered during a study of technical replicates of blood from a handful of donors. Sequencing used immunoSEQ multiplex PCR; TCRdb keeps in-frame clones, though not all of them. Here the sample spans about 75,000 clones, 95% to 98% being singletons. This clone was found once. The junction had 5 bases not matched to a gene; V was cut back by 4 bases and J by 2 bases. Per germline, CDR1 SGDLS and CDR2 YYNGEE. This CDR3 has 17 residues. Specimen: T cells isolated from PBMCs. The source of this sequence is a human donor in good health. The chain uses TRBV9 and TRBJ2-1; 14 bases map to TRBD2. The CDR3 DNA is TGTGCCAGCAGCTCGGGACTAGCGGGAGAGGCCTACAATGAGCAGTTCTTC. Translation gives CASSSGLAGEAYNEQFF. Together with reference TRBV9 and TRBJ2-1, the CDR3 gives the full variable domain: DSGVTQTPKHLITATGQRVTLRCSPRSGDLSVYWYQQSLDQGLQFLIQYYNGEERAKGNILERFSAQQFPDLHSELNLSSLELGDSALYFCASSSGLAGEAYNEQFFGPGTRLTVL.